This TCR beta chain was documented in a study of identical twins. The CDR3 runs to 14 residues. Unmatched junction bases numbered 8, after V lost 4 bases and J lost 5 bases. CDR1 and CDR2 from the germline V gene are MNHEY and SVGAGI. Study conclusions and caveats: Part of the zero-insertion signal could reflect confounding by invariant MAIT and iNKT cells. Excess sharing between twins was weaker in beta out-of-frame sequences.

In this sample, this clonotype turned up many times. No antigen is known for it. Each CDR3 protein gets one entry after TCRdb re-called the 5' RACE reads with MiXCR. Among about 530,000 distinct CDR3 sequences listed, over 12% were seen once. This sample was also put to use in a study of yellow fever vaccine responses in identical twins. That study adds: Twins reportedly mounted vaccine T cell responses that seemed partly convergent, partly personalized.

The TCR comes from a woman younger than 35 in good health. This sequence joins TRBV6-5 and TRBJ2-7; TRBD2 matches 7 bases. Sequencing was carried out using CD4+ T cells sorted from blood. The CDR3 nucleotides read TGTGCCAGCAGTTTAGCGGGTATCGGGAACGAGCAGTACTTC. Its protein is CASSLAGIGNEQYF.